This T cell receptor beta chain was sequenced during a study of blood T cells in healthy people across ages. Alongside a J-beta primer mix, a sample-barcoded 5' primer served in a second PCR lasting about 6 to 11 cycles. MiXCR, applied by TCRdb to the 5' RACE reads, yields one record per CDR3 protein. The sample carries about 1.6 million distinct CDR3 sequences, 30% to 40% recorded once. Germline-derived CDR1 and CDR2 are SGHRS and YFSETQ. Trimming cost V 3 bases and J 7 bases, with 13 bases left between them. CDR3 length: 13 residues. The specimen was blood. The TCR originated in a woman between 25 and 40 years old in good health. The gene calls are TRBV5-1 and TRBJ1-1, with a possible D match to TRBD1 (5 bases). CDR3: CASSSSGDGEAFF. In DNA, the CDR3 is TGCGCCAGCAGCTCCTCGGGGGACGGTGAAGCTTTCTTT. Full variable domain (rest looked up from reference TRBV5-1 and TRBJ1-1): KAGVTQTPRYLIKTRGQQVTLSCSPISGHRSVSWYQQTPGQGLQFLFEYFSETQRNKGNFPGRFSGRQFSNSRSEMNVSTLELGDSALYLCASSSSGDGEAFFGQGTRLTVV.